In this sample, the clone carrying this T cell receptor (beta chain) turned up once. The sample carries other DNA sequences with the same CDR3. Trimming cost V 5 bases and J 1 base, with 16 bases left between them. The CDR3 is 16 residues long. Germline V lookup: CDR1 SGHTA, CDR2 FQGTGA. Sequencing used immunoSEQ multiplex PCR; TCRdb keeps in-frame clones, though not all of them. The sample records about 68,000 clones, approximately 90% being singletons. The data are from a study of T cell changes during pregnancy in multiple sclerosis. The V gene is TRBV7-3, the J gene TRBJ2-3; D is unclear. The specimen was peripheral blood, collected in the third trimester of pregnancy. The sequence was collected from a female donor with multiple sclerosis, enrolled in a pregnancy study. CDR3 nucleotides: TGTGCCAGCAGCGAGTTCCAGATTGAGGGCACAGATACGCAGTATTTT. This codes for CASSEFQIEGTDTQYF.